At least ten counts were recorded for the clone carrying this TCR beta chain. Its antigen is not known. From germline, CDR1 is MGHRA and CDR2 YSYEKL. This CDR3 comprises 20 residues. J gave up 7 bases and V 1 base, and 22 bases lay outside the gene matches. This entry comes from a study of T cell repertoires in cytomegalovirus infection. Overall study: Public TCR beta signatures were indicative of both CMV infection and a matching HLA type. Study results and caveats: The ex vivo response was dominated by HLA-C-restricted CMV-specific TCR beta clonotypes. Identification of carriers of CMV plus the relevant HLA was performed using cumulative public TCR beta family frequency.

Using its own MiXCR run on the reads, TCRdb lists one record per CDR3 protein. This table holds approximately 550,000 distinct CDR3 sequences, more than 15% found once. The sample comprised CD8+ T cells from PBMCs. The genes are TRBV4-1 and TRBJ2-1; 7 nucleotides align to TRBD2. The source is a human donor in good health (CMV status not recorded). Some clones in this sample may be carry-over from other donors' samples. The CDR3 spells CASSQAGGRGPIEPGNEQFF. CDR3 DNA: TGCGCCAGCAGCCAAGCTGGGGGGAGGGGACCCATCGAGCCGGGGAATGAGCAGTTCTTC.